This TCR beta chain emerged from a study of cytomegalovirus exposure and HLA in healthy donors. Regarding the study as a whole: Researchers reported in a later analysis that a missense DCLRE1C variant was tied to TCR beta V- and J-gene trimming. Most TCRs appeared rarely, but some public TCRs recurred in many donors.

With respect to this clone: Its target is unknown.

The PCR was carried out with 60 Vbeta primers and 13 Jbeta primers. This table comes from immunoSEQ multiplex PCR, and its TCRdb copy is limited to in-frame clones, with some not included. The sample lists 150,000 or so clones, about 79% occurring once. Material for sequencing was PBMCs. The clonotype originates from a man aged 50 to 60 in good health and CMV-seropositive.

The CDR3 DNA reads as TGTGCCAGCAGCTTAGTCCGGGGGGACACAGATACGCAGTATTTT. Translating gives CASSLVRGDTDTQYF. The gene calls are TRBV5-4 and TRBJ2-3; 7 nucleotides agree with TRBD2. The CDR3 runs 15 residues. Per germline, CDR1 SGHNT and CDR2 YYREEE (reference sequence). J was trimmed by 2 bases and V by 2 bases; bases with no gene match: 5.